The 18 T cell receptor beta chains listed next were all sequenced from one sample in a study of early T cells in non-severe SARS-CoV-2 infection (TCRdb year 2021). Libraries were constructed by 5' RACE. TCRdb records NextSeq 500 as the sequencer. TCRdb trimmed public reads at Q25 via fastp, called clones via MiXCR and kept in-frame beta chains. Each entry is one CDR3 protein sequence, shown with its most common DNA and genes. Within this sample are 25,000 to 30,000 distinct CDR3 sequences, with around 5.9% of them counted one time only. Roughly 1% of the sample belongs to the ten largest clones. The sequencing input was whole blood. The receptors originated from an adult who was a healthcare worker with PCR-confirmed SARS-CoV-2 infection or an uninfected control (not recorded which).

There are a few counts of this clonotype. The chain uses TRBV12-3 or TRBV12-4 and TRBJ2-2; TRBD2 agrees at 10 bases. V gave up 6 bases and J gave up 2 bases; unmatched junction bases: 9. This CDR3 spans 17 amino acids. In DNA, the CDR3 is TGTGCCAGCAGCCTCCTAGCGGGAGTCAGCAACACCGGGGAGCTGTTTTTT. This encodes CASSLLAGVSNTGELFF.

This chain joins TRBV3-2 and TRBJ2-4. TRBV3-2 is shown as a pseudogene. There are 16 residues in the CDR3. The DNA for the CDR3 is TGTGCCAGCAGCCAAGAATCTCCTAACGCCAAAAACATTCAGTACTTC. Encoded protein: CASSQESPNAKNIQYF.

The sample holds many counts of this clonotype. The V gene is TRBV29-1, the J gene TRBJ1-2, with no clear D. Trimming left V 4 bases short and J 4 bases short, with 10 bases between. Germline V gives CDR1 SQVTM, CDR2 ANQGSEA. The CDR3 loop spans 12 amino acids. The CDR3 sequence is CSVGDGGYGYTF. In nucleotides, the CDR3 is TGCAGCGTTGGAGATGGCGGCTATGGCTACACCTTC.

This clonotype was detected only a few times. The rearrangement joins TRBV18 to TRBJ2-7; 9 bases are shared with TRBD2. The CDR3 covers 14 residues. Germline CDR1 KGHSH, CDR2 LQKENI. V was clipped by 3 bases and J by 5 bases; unmatched bases: 5. For the CDR3, the DNA is TGTGCCAGCTCACCTACCGGGACTAGCAACGAGCAGTACTTC. Protein: CASSPTGTSNEQYF.

This clonotype was counted at least ten times. J is TRBJ2-3 and V is TRBV20-1; TRBD2 matches 10 bases. Germline V CDR1 and CDR2: DFQATT, SNEGSKA (reference sequence). This CDR3 is built from 14 residues. The trim removed 6 bases at V and 5 bases at J, leaving 8 bases unmatched. CDR3 nucleotide sequence: TGCAGTGCCAGGGAGCGGGGGGGCCGAGATACGCAGTATTTT. Translation: CSARERGGRDTQYF.

This clonotype showed up many times. The chain recombines TRBV13 with TRBJ2-3; D may be TRBD1 or TRBD2 (5 bases each). V was cut by 5 bases and J by 2 bases, with 8 bases left in between. Germline CDR1 PRHDT, CDR2 FYEKMQ (reference sequence). CDR3 length: 13 amino acids. The CDR3, as DNA: TGTGCCAGCAGCCCCGGGGCCACAGATACGCAGTATTTT. Protein: CASSPGATDTQYF. Full variable domain (rest looked up from reference TRBV13 and TRBJ2-3): AAGVIQSPRHLIKEKRETATLKCYPIPRHDTVYWYQQGPGQDPQFLISFYEKMQSDKGSIPDRFSAQQFSDYHSELNMSSLELGDSALYFCASSPGATDTQYFGPGTRLTVL.

The V and J genes are TRBV4-2 and TRBJ1-2, with a tentative D call TRBD1 (5 bases). The CDR3 sequence is 16 residues long. Between the trimmed V and J ends, which lost 0 bases and 7 bases, there was a span of 18 bases. The germline V gene encodes CDR1 LGHNA and CDR2 YNFKEQ. CDR3 in DNA: TGTGCCAGCAGCCAAGATCTTCATGGGATAACAGGTGGCTACACCTTC. Translation gives CASSQDLHGITGGYTF.

This clonotype was seen more than once but under ten times. This sequence joins TRBV10-3 and TRBJ2-5, with D maybe TRBD2 (5 bases). Trimming took off 0 bases at V and 3 bases at J, with 8 bases between the two ends. Germline loops: CDR1 ENHRY, CDR2 SYGVKD. The CDR3 covers 14 residues. The CDR3 region has the DNA TGTGCCATCAGTGAGTCGAGGGCGGAAGAGACCCAGTACTTC. Protein product: CAISESRAEETQYF.

Sample share makes this clonotype medium-sized. The chain recombines TRBV6-5 with TRBJ1-6; a weak D match, TRBD1 (5 bases). V was cut by 0 bases and J by 7 bases, with 22 bases left in between. CDR1 and CDR2 from the germline V gene are MNHEY and SVGAGI. This CDR3 comprises 19 residues. The CDR3 protein is CASSYSGGPGNGENSPLHF. The CDR3 nucleotides read TGTGCCAGCAGTTACTCCGGAGGTCCAGGGAACGGAGAGAATTCACCCCTCCACTTT.

This clonotype appeared many times. CDR3 in amino acids: CASSQEGQGAFNEQFF. CDR3 DNA sequence: TGTGCCAGCAGCCAAGAGGGGCAGGGGGCGTTCAATGAGCAGTTCTTC. The rearrangement joins TRBV4-2 to TRBJ2-1, with 8 positions matching TRBD1. This CDR3 region has 16 residues. J gave up 6 bases and V 0 bases, and 7 bases lay outside the gene matches. CDR1 and CDR2 from the germline V gene are LGHNA and YNFKEQ.

This clonotype was found a few times. V is TRBV5-6 and J is TRBJ2-3; D is uncertain. Between the trimmed V and J ends, which lost 1 base and 1 base, there was a span of 7 bases. CDR1 SGHDT and CDR2 YYEEEE come from the germline V gene. The CDR3 is 14 residues long. CDR3 sequence: CASSLRPGTDTQYF. CDR3 DNA: TGTGCCAGCAGCTTGCGCCCAGGCACAGATACGCAGTATTTT.

This clonotype has a count of ten or more. The CDR3 loop is CASSQELGQGALYYGYTF. The DNA for the CDR3 is TGTGCCAGCAGCCAAGAATTGGGACAGGGGGCCCTCTACTATGGCTACACCTTC. The rearrangement uses TRBV4-2 and TRBJ1-2, with 12 bases matching TRBD1. Germline V gene data show CDR1 as LGHNA and CDR2 as YNFKEQ. The V segment lost 0 bases and the J segment 3 bases; nucleotides outside the gene matches: 8. The CDR3 has 18 amino acids.

This clonotype was found many times. The rearrangement links TRBV7-9 to TRBJ1-3, with D possibly TRBD1 on 6 matching bases. This CDR3 spans 16 amino acids. Trimming cost V 1 base and J 2 bases, with 12 bases left between them. CDR1 and CDR2 from the germline V gene are SEHNR and FQNEAQ (reference sequence). As DNA, the CDR3 is TGTGCCAGCAGCTTAGTCGGCAGGGGCCCTGGAAACACCATATATTTT. Protein: CASSLVGRGPGNTIYF.

This clonotype was recorded at least ten times. V usage is TRBV20-1 and J usage is TRBJ2-3, with TRBD2 matching 10 bases. Unmatched junction bases numbered 6, after V lost 5 bases and J lost 1 base. The CDR3 is 15 residues long. Germline V lookup: CDR1 DFQATT, CDR2 SNEGSKA (reference sequence). DNA of the CDR3: TGCAGTGCTGTGTCTAGCGGGGGACGCACAGATACGCAGTATTTT. Protein: CSAVSSGGRTDTQYF.

The chain has TRBV6-2 or TRBV6-3 and TRBJ2-3, with TRBD2 as a possible D gene (5 bases). The CDR3 consists of 14 residues. Germline values: CDR1 MNHEY, CDR2 SVGEGT. Trimming pared 8 bases from V and 7 bases from J, leaving 19 bases between. The CDR3 spells CASRTSGILNTQYF. CDR3 in DNA: TGTGCCAGCCGAACCTCCGGGATTTTAAATACGCAGTATTTT.

This clonotype was detected ten times or more. V is TRBV6-5 and J is TRBJ2-4; 7 nucleotides agree with TRBD1. The germline V gene has CDR1 MNHEY and CDR2 SVGAGI. V lost 2 bases to trimming and J lost 5 bases; unmatched junction nucleotides: 6. The CDR3 sequence is 15 residues long. The CDR3, as DNA: TGTGCCAGCAGTTACCAGGGACAGCAAGAAAACATTCAGTACTTC. This codes for CASSYQGQQENIQYF.

This clonotype was seen a handful of times. The chain has TRBV2 and TRBJ1-2, with 10 bases lining up with TRBD1. Germline loops: CDR1 SNHLY, CDR2 FYNNEI. This CDR3 spans 16 amino acids. The J segment lost 7 bases and the V segment lost 4 bases, leaving 12 bases of the junction unmatched. This CDR3 is CASSVLKTGGIAGYTF. The CDR3 coding sequence is TGTGCCAGCAGTGTGTTAAAGACAGGGGGCATCGCTGGCTACACCTTC.

This rearrangement joins TRBV7-8 to TRBJ2-3, with D possibly TRBD2 on 7 matching bases. This CDR3 has 16 amino acids. Trimming took 2 bases from V and 0 from J, leaving 12 bases between them. Germline CDR1 SGHVS, CDR2 FQNEAQ. In DNA, the CDR3 is TGTGCCAGCAGCTTAATAGGGGGGGGTAGCACAGATACGCAGTATTTT. It yields the protein CASSLIGGGSTDTQYF.